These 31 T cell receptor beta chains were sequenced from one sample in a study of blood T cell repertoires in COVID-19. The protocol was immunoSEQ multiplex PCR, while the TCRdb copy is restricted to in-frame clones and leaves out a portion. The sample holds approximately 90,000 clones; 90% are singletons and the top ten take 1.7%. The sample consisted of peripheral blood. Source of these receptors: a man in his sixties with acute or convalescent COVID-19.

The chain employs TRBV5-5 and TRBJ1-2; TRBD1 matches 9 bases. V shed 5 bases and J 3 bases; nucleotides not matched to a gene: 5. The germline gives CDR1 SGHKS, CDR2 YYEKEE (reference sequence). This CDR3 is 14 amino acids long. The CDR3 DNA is TGTGCCAGCAGACCCGACAGGGGGGACTATGGCTACACCTTC. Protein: CASRPDRGDYGYTF. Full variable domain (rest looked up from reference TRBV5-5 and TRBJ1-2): DAGVTQSPTHLIKTRGQQVTLRCSPISGHKSVSWYQQVLGQGPQFIFQYYEKEERGRGNFPDRFSARQFPNYSSELNVNALLLGDSALYLCASRPDRGDYGYTFGSGTRLTVV.

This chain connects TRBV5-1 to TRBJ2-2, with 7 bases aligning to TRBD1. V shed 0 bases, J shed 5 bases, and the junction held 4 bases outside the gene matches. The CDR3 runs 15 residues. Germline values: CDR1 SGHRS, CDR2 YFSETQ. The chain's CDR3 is CASSLEGASTGELFF. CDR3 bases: TGCGCCAGCAGCTTGGAGGGGGCGTCGACCGGGGAGCTGTTTTTT. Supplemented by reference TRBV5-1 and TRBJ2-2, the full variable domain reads KAGVTQTPRYLIKTRGQQVTLSCSPISGHRSVSWYQQTPGQGLQFLFEYFSETQRNKGNFPGRFSGRQFSNSRSEMNVSTLELGDSALYLCASSLEGASTGELFFGEGSRLTVL.

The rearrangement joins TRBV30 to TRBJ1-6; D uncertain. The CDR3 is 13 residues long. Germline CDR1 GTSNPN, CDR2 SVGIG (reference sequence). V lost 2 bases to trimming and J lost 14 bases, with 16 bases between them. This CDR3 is CAWSLAGNKALHF. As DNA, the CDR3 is TGTGCCTGGAGTTTGGCGGGTAATAAGGCCCTCCACTTT.

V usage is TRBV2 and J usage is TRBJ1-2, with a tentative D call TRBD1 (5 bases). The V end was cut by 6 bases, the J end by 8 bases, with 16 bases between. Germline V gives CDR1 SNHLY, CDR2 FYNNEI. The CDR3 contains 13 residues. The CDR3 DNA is TGTGCCAGCAGAGCGGACGGGGGAGGCGGCTACACCTTC. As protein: CASRADGGGGYTF.

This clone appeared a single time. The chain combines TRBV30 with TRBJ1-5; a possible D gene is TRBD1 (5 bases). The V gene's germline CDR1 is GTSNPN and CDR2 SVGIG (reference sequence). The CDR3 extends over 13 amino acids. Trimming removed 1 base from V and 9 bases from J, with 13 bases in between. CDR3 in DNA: TGTGCCTGGAGTGCCTGGGGGGGTGGGCCCCAGCATTTT. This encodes CAWSAWGGGPQHF.

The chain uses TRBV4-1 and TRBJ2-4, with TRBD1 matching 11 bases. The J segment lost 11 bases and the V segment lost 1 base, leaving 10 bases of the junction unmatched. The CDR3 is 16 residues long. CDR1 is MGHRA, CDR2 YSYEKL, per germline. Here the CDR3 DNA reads TGCGCCAGCAGCCAAGGTCGGGACAGGGGGTCCAATGTTCAGTACTTC. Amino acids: CASSQGRDRGSNVQYF.

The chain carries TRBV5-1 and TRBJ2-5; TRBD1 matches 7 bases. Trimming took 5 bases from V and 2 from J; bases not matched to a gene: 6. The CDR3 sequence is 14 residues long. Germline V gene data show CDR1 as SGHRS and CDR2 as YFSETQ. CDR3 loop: CASRPDRAQETQYF. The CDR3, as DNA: TGCGCCAGCAGACCAGACAGGGCACAAGAGACCCAGTACTTC.

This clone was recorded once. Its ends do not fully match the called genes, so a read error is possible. The DNA for the CDR3 is TGTGCCAGTGGACGCGGGGACAGCCACTTC. It encodes CASGRGDSHF. The V and J genes are TRBV19 and TRBJ2-4; tentatively, D is TRBD1 (7 bases). The germline V gene encodes CDR1 LNHDA and CDR2 SQIVND (reference sequence). CDR3 length equals 10 residues.

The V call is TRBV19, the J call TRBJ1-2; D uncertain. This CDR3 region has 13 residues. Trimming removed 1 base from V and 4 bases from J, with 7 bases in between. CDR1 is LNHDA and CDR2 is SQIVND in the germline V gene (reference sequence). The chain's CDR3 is CASSIAAGYGYTF. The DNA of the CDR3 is TGTGCCAGTAGTATAGCCGCAGGCTATGGCTACACCTTC.

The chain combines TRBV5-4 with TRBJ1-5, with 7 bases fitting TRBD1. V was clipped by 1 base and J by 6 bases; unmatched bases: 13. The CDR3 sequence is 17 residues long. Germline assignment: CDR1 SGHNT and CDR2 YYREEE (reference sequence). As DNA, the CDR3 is TGTGCCAGCAGCTTGTCATCAGGGGGAGGAAGCGTTCAGCCCCAGCATTTT. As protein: CASSLSSGGGSVQPQHF.

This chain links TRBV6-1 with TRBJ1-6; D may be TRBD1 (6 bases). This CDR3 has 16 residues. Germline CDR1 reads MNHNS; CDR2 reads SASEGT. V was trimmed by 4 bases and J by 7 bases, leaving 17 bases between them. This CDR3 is CASSAQGILGNSPLHF. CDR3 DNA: TGTGCCAGCAGTGCCCAGGGGATTCTCGGAAATTCACCCCTCCACTTT.

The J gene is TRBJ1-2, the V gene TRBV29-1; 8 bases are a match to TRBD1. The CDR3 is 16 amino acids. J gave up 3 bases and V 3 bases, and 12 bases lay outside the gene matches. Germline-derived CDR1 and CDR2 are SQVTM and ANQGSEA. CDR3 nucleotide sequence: TGCAGCGTTGATTTGGGTGTATCACAGGGGGACTATGGCTACACCTTC. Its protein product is CSVDLGVSQGDYGYTF.

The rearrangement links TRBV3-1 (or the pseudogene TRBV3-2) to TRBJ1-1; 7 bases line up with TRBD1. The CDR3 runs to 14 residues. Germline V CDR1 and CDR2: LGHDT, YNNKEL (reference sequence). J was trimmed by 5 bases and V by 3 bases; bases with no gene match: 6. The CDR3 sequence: CASSHGQVRTEAFF. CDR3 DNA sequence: TGTGCCAGCAGCCACGGACAGGTGAGGACTGAAGCTTTCTTT.

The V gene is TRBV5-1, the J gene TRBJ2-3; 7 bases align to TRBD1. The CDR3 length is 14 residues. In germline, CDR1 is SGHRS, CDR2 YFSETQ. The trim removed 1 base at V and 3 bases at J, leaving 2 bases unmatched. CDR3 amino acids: CASSLRGLTDTQYF. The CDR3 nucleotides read TGCGCCAGCAGCTTGAGGGGGCTGACAGATACGCAGTATTTT.

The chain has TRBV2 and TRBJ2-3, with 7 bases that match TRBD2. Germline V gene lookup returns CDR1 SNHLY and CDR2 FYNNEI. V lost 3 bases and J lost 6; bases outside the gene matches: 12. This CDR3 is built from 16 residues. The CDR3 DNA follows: TGTGCCAGCAGTGAGGGCGGTCGGGGAGGGTACGATACGCAGTATTTT. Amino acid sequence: CASSEGGRGGYDTQYF.

CDR3 protein: CASSYSMAASNEKLFF. The CDR3 DNA reads as TGTGCCAGCAGTTACTCGATGGCCGCCTCTAATGAAAAACTGTTTTTT. V usage is TRBV6-6 and J usage is TRBJ1-4; D gene uncertain. The V gene lost 0 bases and the J gene lost 3 bases, with 11 bases spanning the gap. The germline CDR1 and CDR2 sequences are MNHNY and SVGAGI (reference sequence). The CDR3 has 16 amino acids.

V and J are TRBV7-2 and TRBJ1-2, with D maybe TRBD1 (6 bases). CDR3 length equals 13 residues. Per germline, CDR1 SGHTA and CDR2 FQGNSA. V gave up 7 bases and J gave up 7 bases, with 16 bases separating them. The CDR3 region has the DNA TGTGCCAGCACCAAACAATGGGGGCTTGGCTACACCTTC. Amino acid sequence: CASTKQWGLGYTF.

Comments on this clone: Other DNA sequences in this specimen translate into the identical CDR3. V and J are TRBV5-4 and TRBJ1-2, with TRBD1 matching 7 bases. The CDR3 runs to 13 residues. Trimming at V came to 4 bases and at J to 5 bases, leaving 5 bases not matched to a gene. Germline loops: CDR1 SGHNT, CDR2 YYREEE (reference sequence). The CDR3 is CASSRDRDYGYTF. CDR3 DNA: TGTGCCAGCAGCCGTGACAGGGATTATGGCTACACCTTC. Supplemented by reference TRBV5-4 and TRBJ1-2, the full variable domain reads ETGVTQSPTHLIKTRGQQVTLRCSSQSGHNTVSWYQQALGQGPQFIFQYYREEENGRGNFPPRFSGLQFPNYSSELNVNALELDDSALYLCASSRDRDYGYTFGSGTRLTVV.

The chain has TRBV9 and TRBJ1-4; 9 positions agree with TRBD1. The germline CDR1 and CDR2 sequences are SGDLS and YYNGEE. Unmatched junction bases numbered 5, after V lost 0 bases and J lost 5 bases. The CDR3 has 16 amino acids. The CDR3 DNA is TGTGCCAGCAGCGTAGAGGGGGGGACAGGGAATGAAAAACTGTTTTTT. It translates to CASSVEGGTGNEKLFF.

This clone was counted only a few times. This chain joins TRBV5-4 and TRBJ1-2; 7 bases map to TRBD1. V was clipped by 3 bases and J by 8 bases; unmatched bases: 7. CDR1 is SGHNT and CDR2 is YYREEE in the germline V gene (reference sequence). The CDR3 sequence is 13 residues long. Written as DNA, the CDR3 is TGTGCCAGCAGCTCGACAGGGAAGGGGGGCTACACCTTC. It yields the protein CASSSTGKGGYTF.

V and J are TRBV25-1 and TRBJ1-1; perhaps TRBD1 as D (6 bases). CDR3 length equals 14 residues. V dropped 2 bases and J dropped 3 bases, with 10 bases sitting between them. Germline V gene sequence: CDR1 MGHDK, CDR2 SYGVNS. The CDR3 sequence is CASSEQGTHTEAFF. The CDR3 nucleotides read TGTGCCAGCAGTGAACAGGGGACGCACACTGAAGCTTTCTTT. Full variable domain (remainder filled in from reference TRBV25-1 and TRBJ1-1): EADIYQTPRYLVIGTGKKITLECSQTMGHDKMYWYQQDPGMELHLIHYSYGVNSTEKGDLSSESTVSRIRTEHFPLTLESARPSHTSQYLCASSEQGTHTEAFFGQGTRLTVV.

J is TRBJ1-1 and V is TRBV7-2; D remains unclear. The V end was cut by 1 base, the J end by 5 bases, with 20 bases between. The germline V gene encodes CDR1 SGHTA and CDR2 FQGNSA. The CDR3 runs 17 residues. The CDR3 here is CASSLDYDAAVRTEAFF. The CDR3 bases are TGTGCCAGCAGCTTAGATTATGATGCTGCGGTAAGAACTGAAGCTTTCTTT.

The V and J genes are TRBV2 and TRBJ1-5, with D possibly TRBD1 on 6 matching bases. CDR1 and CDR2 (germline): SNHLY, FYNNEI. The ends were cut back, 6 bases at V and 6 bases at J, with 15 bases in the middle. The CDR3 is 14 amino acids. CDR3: CASRYRDNGQPQHF. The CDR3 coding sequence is TGTGCCAGCAGGTACAGGGATAACGGTCAGCCCCAGCATTTT.

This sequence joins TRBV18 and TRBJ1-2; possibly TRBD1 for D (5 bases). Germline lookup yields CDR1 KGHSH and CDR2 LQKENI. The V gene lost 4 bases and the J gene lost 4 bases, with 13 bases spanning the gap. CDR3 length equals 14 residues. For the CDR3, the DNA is TGTGCCAGCTCACAAGACGACAGCTCCTATGGCTACACCTTC. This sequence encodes CASSQDDSSYGYTF.

CDR3 sequence (DNA): TGTGCCAGTAGTATAGGGACAGGGGGGTATAACATTCAGTACTTC. Translating it yields CASSIGTGGYNIQYF. This chain uses TRBV19 with TRBJ2-4; TRBD1 agrees at 10 bases. The germline V gene encodes CDR1 LNHDA and CDR2 SQIVND (reference sequence). Trimming cost V 1 base and J 7 bases; bases outside gene matches: 4. There are 15 residues in the CDR3.

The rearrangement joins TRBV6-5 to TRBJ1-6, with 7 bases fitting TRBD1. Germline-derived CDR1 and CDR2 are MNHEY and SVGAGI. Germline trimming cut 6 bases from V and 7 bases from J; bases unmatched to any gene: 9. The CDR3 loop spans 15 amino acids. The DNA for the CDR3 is TGTGCCAGCAGCCTTTCCCGGGACAGCAATTCACCCCTCCACTTT. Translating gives CASSLSRDSNSPLHF.

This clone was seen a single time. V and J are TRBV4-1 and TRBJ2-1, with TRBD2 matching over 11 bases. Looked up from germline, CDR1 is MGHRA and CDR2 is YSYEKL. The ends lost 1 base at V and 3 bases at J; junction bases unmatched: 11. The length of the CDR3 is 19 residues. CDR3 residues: CASSQVAIAGGASYNEQFF. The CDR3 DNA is TGCGCCAGCAGCCAAGTGGCAATAGCGGGGGGGGCCAGCTACAATGAGCAGTTCTTC.

The CDR3 spells CALDRGTDTQYF. DNA for the CDR3: TGTGCCTTGGACAGGGGGACAGATACGCAGTATTTT. J is TRBJ2-3 and V is TRBV30, with 10 nucleotides matching TRBD1. The V and J ends lost 7 bases and 3 bases, in that order; junction bases with no gene match: 1. In germline, CDR1 is GTSNPN, CDR2 SVGIG (reference sequence). This CDR3 region has 12 residues.

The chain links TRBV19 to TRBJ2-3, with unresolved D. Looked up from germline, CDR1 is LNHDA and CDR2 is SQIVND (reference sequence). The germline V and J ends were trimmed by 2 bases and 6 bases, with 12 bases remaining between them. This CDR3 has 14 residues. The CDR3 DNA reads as TGTGCCAGTAGTATACGACTCAAACCGGATACGCAGTATTTT. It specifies CASSIRLKPDTQYF. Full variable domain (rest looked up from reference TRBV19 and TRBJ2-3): DGGITQSPKYLFRKEGQNVTLSCEQNLNHDAMYWYRQDPGQGLRLIYYSQIVNDFQKGDIAEGYSVSREKKESFPLTVTSAQKNPTAFYLCASSIRLKPDTQYFGPGTRLTVL.

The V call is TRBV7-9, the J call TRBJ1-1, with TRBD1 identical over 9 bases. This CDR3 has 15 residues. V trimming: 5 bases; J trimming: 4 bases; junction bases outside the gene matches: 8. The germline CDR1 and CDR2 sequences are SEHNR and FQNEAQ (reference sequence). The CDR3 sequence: CASSRRDRETTEAFF. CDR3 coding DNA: TGTGCCAGCAGCCGCAGGGACAGGGAGACCACTGAAGCTTTCTTT.

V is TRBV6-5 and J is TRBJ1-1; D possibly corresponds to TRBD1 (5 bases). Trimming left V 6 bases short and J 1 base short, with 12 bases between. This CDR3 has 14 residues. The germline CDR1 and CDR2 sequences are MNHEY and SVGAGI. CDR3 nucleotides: TGTGCCAGCAGCTTACTCGGGGGGAACACTGAAGCTTTCTTT. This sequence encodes CASSLLGGNTEAFF.